This T cell receptor beta chain emerged from a study of T cell responses to AZD1222 COVID-19 vaccine. Study-level findings and limits: It should be noted that donors were predominantly white British and more often female, and clonal diversity was possibly underestimated. The study sampled repertoires only after the peak T cell response.

Remarks on this clone: Its antigen is still unknown.

Profiled with immunoSEQ multiplex PCR; TCRdb holds only in-frame clones, not every one. The sample yields some 150,000 clones, 90% seen once. The CDR3 covers 14 residues. V was trimmed by 3 bases and J by 4 bases, leaving 12 bases between them. Germline V gene data show CDR1 as LGHDT and CDR2 as YNNKEL (reference sequence). The V call is TRBV3-1 (or the pseudogene TRBV3-2), the J call TRBJ1-1, with D unclear. This specimen consisted of peripheral blood, obtained on day 0 of AZD1222 vaccination. This sequence originates from an adult in good health. CDR3 in amino acids: CASSHLGPSTEAFF. CDR3 nucleotide sequence: TGTGCCAGCAGCCATCTCGGACCGAGCACTGAAGCTTTCTTT.